Shown below are 20 T cell receptor beta chains from a single sample sequenced in a study of T-cell memory formation after mild COVID-19. TCRdb re-called the 5' RACE reads through MiXCR, storing one row per CDR3 protein. The sample has 340,000 or so distinct CDR3 sequences, over 10% seen once; the top ten hold roughly 23%. Specimen: PBMCs or a T cell subset sorted from them (not recorded which). The receptors here all came from a man between 18 and 29 years old who had mild COVID-19 (a few samples of this study predate the infection). Cell type and time point are not known.

A few counts support this clonotype. The gene calls are TRBV12-3 or TRBV12-4 and TRBJ1-5; TRBD1 might be the D (5 bases). The CDR3 runs to 13 residues. The germline V and J ends were trimmed by 6 bases and 5 bases, with 11 bases remaining between them. The CDR3 is CASRFMGDQPQHF. The CDR3 DNA is TGTGCCAGCAGATTTATGGGGGATCAGCCCCAGCATTTT.

The chain recombines TRBV7-9 with TRBJ1-2; D is ambiguous. The CDR3 is 11 residues long. Trimming took off 3 bases at V and 8 bases at J, with 7 bases between the two ends. The V gene's germline CDR1 is SEHNR and CDR2 FQNEAQ (reference sequence). The CDR3 region is CASSFQRGYTF. Here the CDR3 DNA reads TGTGCCAGCAGCTTCCAGAGGGGCTACACCTTC.

This clonotype was recorded many times. The rearrangement joins TRBV29-1 to TRBJ1-1; perhaps TRBD1 as D (5 bases). Trimming removed 6 bases at V and 6 bases at J, with 20 bases between. This CDR3 comprises 14 residues. Germline CDR1 and CDR2: SQVTM and ANQGSEA. The CDR3 DNA sequence: TGCAGCGTGGGTACAACATTAGCGGGGCCTGAAGCTTTCTTT. Its translation is CSVGTTLAGPEAFF.

This clonotype was detected only a few times. This rearrangement joins TRBV19 to TRBJ1-2; D is unclear. Trimming left V 1 base short and J 0 bases short, with 9 bases between. Germline V gene sequence: CDR1 LNHDA, CDR2 SQIVND (reference sequence). This CDR3 is 15 amino acids long. The CDR3 sequence is CASSIGTGANYGYTF. The CDR3 DNA reads TGTGCCAGTAGTATAGGAACGGGCGCTAACTATGGCTACACCTTC.

The chain combines TRBV2 with TRBJ2-7; 8 bases are a match to TRBD2. CDR1 is SNHLY, CDR2 FYNNEI, per germline. The junction had 12 bases not matched to a gene; V was cut back by 5 bases and J by 6 bases. The CDR3 is made up of 15 amino acids. CDR3 residues: CASSRRAGASGEQYV. Written as DNA, the CDR3 is TGTGCCAGCAGTCGACGAGCGGGGGCGTCGGGCGAGCAGTACGTC.

The chain employs TRBV2 and TRBJ1-2, with no clear D. CDR3 length: 13 amino acids. Germline CDR1 SNHLY, CDR2 FYNNEI. Trimming took off 6 bases at V and 4 bases at J, with 12 bases between the two ends. CDR3 sequence: CASRSTGSYGYTF. The CDR3 bases are TGTGCCAGCAGGTCGACGGGCAGCTATGGCTACACCTTC.

This clonotype came up a few times. V is TRBV6-5 and J is TRBJ1-6; 11 bases match TRBD1. Germline V gene sequence: CDR1 MNHEY, CDR2 SVGAGI. This CDR3 has 15 amino acids. With V trimmed by 5 bases and J by 7 bases, 4 bases remained unmatched. The CDR3 protein is CASSRRDRGNSPLHF. CDR3 DNA sequence: TGTGCCAGCAGTCGCCGGGACAGGGGGAATTCACCCCTCCACTTT.

Only a few counts were recorded for this clonotype. CDR3 region: CASSQPAGGPGEQYF. Written as DNA, the CDR3 is TGCGCCAGCAGCCAACCAGCGGGGGGGCCGGGCGAGCAGTACTTC. V is TRBV4-1 and J is TRBJ2-7, with 10 bases that match TRBD2. The junction had 7 bases not matched to a gene; V was cut back by 2 bases and J by 6 bases. Germline CDR1 reads MGHRA; CDR2 reads YSYEKL. This CDR3 comprises 15 residues.

The chain joins TRBV7-2 to TRBJ1-6; D perhaps matches TRBD1 (5 bases). Trimming removed 6 bases from V and 6 bases from J, with 18 bases in between. This CDR3 is 16 amino acids long. Looked up from germline, CDR1 is SGHTA and CDR2 is FQGNSA. For the CDR3, the DNA is TGTGCCAGCAGAGGCAGGCAGGGCGTTTTTAATTCACCCCTCCACTTT. Encoded protein: CASRGRQGVFNSPLHF.

This clonotype came up a few times. The chain has TRBV6-5 and TRBJ1-1; D is perhaps TRBD1 (5 bases). The CDR3 has 15 amino acids. Trimming removed 5 bases from V and 2 bases from J, with 15 bases in between. Germline CDR1 is MNHEY and CDR2 is SVGAGI. The CDR3 region has the DNA TGTGCCAGCAGTATACGGTGGGGGAGAAACACTGAAGCTTTCTTT. Translated: CASSIRWGRNTEAFF.

This clonotype showed up just a few times. The chain is built from TRBV6-2 or TRBV6-3 and TRBJ1-2; D ambiguous. The length of the CDR3 is 15 residues. The V end lost 0 bases, the J end lost 2 bases, and 10 bases lay between the germline ends. CDR1 is MNHEY and CDR2 is SVGEGT in the germline V gene. The CDR3 here is CASSYSSIKNYGYTF. CDR3 DNA sequence: TGTGCCAGCAGTTACTCGAGTATCAAGAACTATGGCTACACCTTC.

The chain is built from TRBV4-1 and TRBJ1-5, with 9 bases that match TRBD1. The J segment lost 4 bases and the V segment lost 1 base, leaving 8 bases of the junction unmatched. CDR3 length: 17 amino acids. Germline assignment: CDR1 MGHRA and CDR2 YSYEKL. Here the CDR3 reads CASSQAVAGTGNQPQHF. CDR3 sequence (DNA): TGCGCCAGCAGCCAAGCGGTTGCCGGGACAGGGAATCAGCCCCAGCATTTT.

This clonotype occurred a few times. The chain links TRBV7-2 to TRBJ2-4; 10 nucleotides line up with TRBD2. Germline CDR1 and CDR2: SGHTA and FQGNSA. V shed 3 bases and J 7 bases; nucleotides not matched to a gene: 12. The CDR3 spans 17 residues. The CDR3 loop is CASSFPSSGGYWNIQYF. DNA for the CDR3: TGTGCCAGCAGCTTCCCGAGTAGCGGGGGGTATTGGAACATTCAGTACTTC.

This clonotype has a handful of counts. The chain uses TRBV13 and TRBJ2-5; either TRBD1 or TRBD2 may fit D (5 bases each). CDR3 length: 14 residues. The germline CDR1 and CDR2 sequences are PRHDT and FYEKMQ (reference sequence). V lost 3 bases, J lost 1 base, and 9 bases lay in between. The CDR3 nucleotides read TGTGCCAGCAGCTTCCGGGACGGCCAAGAGACCCAGTACTTC. Encoded protein: CASSFRDGQETQYF.

This clonotype was counted between two and nine times. The gene calls are TRBV6-6 and TRBJ2-2, with TRBD2 matching over 7 bases. Per the germline V gene, CDR1 is MNHNY and CDR2 is SVGAGI (reference sequence). This CDR3 has 16 amino acids. V was clipped by 2 bases and J by 4 bases; unmatched bases: 7. Here the CDR3 reads CASSYGTGGTTGELFF. The CDR3 DNA follows: TGTGCCAGCAGTTACGGGACGGGGGGTACCACCGGGGAGCTGTTTTTT.

The CDR3 DNA is TGCGCCAGCAGCCCCCGGGACAGGGGTGATTCACCCCTCCACTTT. Its protein is CASSPRDRGDSPLHF. The chain carries TRBV4-1 and TRBJ1-6; 10 bases fit TRBD1. In germline, CDR1 is MGHRA, CDR2 YSYEKL. Trimming at V came to 4 bases and at J to 8 bases, leaving 5 bases not matched to a gene. The CDR3 totals 15 residues.

This clonotype was detected ten times or more. The J gene is TRBJ1-4, the V gene TRBV3-1; D not certain. The V gene lost 5 bases and the J gene lost 11 bases, with 12 bases spanning the gap. Germline V gene sequence: CDR1 LGHDT, CDR2 YNNKEL (reference sequence). This CDR3 has 12 amino acids. DNA for the CDR3: TGTGCCAGCAGCGACCAAGGGCGGAAACTGTTTTTT. Protein: CASSDQGRKLFF.

The rearrangement uses TRBV6-5 and TRBJ2-3; D is possibly TRBD1 (5 bases). This CDR3 spans 15 amino acids. V was cut by 0 bases and J by 0 bases, with 7 bases left in between. Germline V gives CDR1 MNHEY, CDR2 SVGAGI. CDR3 sequence (DNA): TGTGCCAGCAGTTACTCGAAGGGGAGCACAGATACGCAGTATTTT. Its protein product is CASSYSKGSTDTQYF.

This clonotype came up a few times. The rearrangement joins TRBV4-1 to TRBJ2-3, with D tentatively TRBD2 (5 bases). The CDR3 has 17 residues. Germline values: CDR1 MGHRA, CDR2 YSYEKL. V lost 0 bases and J 1 base, leaving 14 bases between the germline ends. Here the CDR3 DNA reads TGCGCCAGCAGCCAAGACGGTGCGGGTTCTGGCACAGATACGCAGTATTTT. Its protein is CASSQDGAGSGTDTQYF.

This chain joins TRBV9 and TRBJ2-3; the D gene is possibly TRBD1 (5 bases). Germline CDR1 and CDR2: SGDLS and YYNGEE. The CDR3 length is 17 residues. The ends were cut back, 2 bases at V and 0 bases at J, with 16 bases in the middle. DNA of the CDR3: TGTGCCAGCAGCGTTATGGCCACAGGTGCTAGCACAGATACGCAGTATTTT. It translates to CASSVMATGASTDTQYF.